In this sample, the clone carrying this T cell receptor beta chain turned up many times. Its antigen is not known. From the PCR reads, TCRdb called clonotypes with MiXCR, one entry per CDR3 protein. The sample contains approximately 35,000 distinct CDR3 sequences, about 19% of which appear only once. V dropped 5 bases and J dropped 0 bases, with 17 bases sitting between them. Germline lookup yields CDR1 LNHDA and CDR2 SQIVND (reference sequence). The CDR3 is 18 amino acids. The sample is drawn from a study of molecular identifiers for immune sequencing clone quantification. Looking at the study overall: Replicate experiments divided RNA from roughly 21,000 or 96,000 naive CD8 cells into five parts and sequenced four. Study-wide findings and caveats: In naive cells, under 1% of molecules belonged to clones above 20 RNA copies, against over 98% in effector cells.

Sequencing was done on a sample of naive CD8+ T cells from blood, with Jurkat cell RNA spiked in. Regarding subset: FACS-sorted CD8+CD4-CCR7+CD45RA+ naive T cells. This clonotype originated in a human donor in good health. Some libraries in this study had Jurkat cell RNA spiked in. This sequence joins TRBV19 and TRBJ2-6; a weak D match, TRBD1 (5 bases). The CDR3 is CASSSGFRVASGANVLTF. The CDR3 coding sequence is TGTGCCAGTAGTTCCGGTTTCAGGGTCGCCTCTGGGGCCAACGTCCTGACTTTC.